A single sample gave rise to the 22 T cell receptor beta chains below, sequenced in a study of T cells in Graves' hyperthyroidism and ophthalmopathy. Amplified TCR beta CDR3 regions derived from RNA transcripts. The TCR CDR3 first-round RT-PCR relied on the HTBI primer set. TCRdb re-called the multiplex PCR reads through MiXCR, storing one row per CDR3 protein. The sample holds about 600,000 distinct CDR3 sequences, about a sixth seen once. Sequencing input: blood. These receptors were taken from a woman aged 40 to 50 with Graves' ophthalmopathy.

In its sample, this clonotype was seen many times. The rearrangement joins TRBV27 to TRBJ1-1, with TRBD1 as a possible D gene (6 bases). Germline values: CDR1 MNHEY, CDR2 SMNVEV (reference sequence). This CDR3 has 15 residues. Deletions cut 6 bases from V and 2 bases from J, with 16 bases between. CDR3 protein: CASRTSPDSNTEAFF. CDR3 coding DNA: TGTGCCAGCAGAACTTCCCCGGACAGTAACACTGAAGCTTTCTTT.

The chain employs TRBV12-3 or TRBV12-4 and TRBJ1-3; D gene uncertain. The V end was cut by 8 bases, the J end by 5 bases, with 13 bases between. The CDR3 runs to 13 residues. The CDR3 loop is CASDRGNRNTIYF. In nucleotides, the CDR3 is TGTGCCAGCGATAGAGGCAACCGAAACACCATATATTTT.

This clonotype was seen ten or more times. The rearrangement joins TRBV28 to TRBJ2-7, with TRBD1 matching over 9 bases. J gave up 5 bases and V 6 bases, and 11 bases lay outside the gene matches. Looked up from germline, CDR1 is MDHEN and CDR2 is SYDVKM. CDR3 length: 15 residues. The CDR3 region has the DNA TGTGCCAGCAGCCCCACCGGGACAGGGACCCACGAGCAGTACTTC. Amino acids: CASSPTGTGTHEQYF. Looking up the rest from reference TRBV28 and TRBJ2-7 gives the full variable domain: DVKVTQSSRYLVKRTGEKVFLECVQDMDHENMFWYRQDPGLGLRLIYFSYDVKMKEKGDIPEGYSVSREKKERFSLILESASTNQTSMYLCASSPTGTGTHEQYFGPGTRLTVT.

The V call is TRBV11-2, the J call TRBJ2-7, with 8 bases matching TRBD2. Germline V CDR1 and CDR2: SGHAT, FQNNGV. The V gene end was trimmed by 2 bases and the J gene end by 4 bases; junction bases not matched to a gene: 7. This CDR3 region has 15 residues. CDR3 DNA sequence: TGTGCCAGCAGCTTAAGCGGGAGTAAGGGGTACGAGCAGTACTTC. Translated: CASSLSGSKGYEQYF. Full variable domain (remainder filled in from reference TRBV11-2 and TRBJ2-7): EAGVAQSPRYKIIEKRQSVAFWCNPISGHATLYWYQQILGQGPKLLIQFQNNGVVDDSQLPKDRFSAERLKGVDSTLKIQPAKLEDSAVYLCASSLSGSKGYEQYFGPGTRLTVT.

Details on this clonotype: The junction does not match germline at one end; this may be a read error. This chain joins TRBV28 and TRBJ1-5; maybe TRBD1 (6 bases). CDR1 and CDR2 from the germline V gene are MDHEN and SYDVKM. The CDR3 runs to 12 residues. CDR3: CASSRDTGFSNF. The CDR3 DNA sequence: TGTGCCAGCAGTCGGGACACCGGTTTTTCTAATTTT.

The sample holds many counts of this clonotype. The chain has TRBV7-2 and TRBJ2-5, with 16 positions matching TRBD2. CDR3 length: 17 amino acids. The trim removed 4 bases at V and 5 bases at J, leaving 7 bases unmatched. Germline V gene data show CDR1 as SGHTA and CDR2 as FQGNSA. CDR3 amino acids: CASSSLGTSGGAETQYF. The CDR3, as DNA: TGTGCCAGCAGCTCACTCGGGACTAGCGGGGGGGCGGAGACCCAGTACTTC.

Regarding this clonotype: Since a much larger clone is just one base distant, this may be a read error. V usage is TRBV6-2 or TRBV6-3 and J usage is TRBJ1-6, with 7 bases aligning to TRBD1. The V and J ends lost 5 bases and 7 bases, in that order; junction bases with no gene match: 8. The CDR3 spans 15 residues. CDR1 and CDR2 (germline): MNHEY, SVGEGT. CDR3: CASSGTDRKNSPLHF. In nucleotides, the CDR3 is TGTGCCAGCAGTGGGACAGACAGGAAGAATTCACCCCTCCACTTT.

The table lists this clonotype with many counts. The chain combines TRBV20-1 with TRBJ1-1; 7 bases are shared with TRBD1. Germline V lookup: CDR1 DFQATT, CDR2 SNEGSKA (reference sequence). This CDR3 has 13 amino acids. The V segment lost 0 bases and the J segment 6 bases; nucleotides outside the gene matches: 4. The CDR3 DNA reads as TGCAGTGCTAGAGAAACAGGGGCCCCTGAAGCTTTCTTT. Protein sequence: CSARETGAPEAFF.

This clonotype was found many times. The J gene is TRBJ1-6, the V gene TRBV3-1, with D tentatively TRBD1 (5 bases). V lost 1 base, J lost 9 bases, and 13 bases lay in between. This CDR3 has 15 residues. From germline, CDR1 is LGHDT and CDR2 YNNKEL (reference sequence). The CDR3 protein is CASSQGTLVASPLHF. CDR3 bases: TGTGCCAGCAGCCAAGGGACACTCGTCGCTTCACCCCTCCACTTT.

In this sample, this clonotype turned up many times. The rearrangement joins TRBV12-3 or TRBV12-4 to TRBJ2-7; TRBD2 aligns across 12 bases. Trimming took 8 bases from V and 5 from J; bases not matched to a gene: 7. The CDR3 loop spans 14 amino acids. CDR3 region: CASGPSGRVHEQYF. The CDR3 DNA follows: TGTGCCAGCGGACCTAGCGGGAGGGTCCACGAGCAGTACTTC.

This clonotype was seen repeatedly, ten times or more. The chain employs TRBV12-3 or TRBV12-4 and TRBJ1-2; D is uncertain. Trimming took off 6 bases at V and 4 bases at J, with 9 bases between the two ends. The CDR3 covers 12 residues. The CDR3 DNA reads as TGTGCCAGCAGGGGCAGTTTCTATGGCTACACCTTC. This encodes CASRGSFYGYTF.

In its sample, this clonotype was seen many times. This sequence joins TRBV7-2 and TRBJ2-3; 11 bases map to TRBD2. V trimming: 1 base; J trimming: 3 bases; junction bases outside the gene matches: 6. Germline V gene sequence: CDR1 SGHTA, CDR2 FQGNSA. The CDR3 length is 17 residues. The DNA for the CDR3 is TGTGCCAGCAGCTTAGGACTAGCGGGGAGGGTGACAGATACGCAGTATTTT. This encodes CASSLGLAGRVTDTQYF.

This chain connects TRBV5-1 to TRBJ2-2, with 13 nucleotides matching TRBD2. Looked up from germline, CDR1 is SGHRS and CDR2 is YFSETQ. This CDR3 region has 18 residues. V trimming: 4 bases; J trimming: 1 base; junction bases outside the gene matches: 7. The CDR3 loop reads CASSRGLAGTLNTGELFF. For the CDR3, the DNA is TGCGCCAGCAGCCGGGGACTAGCGGGGACGTTGAACACCGGGGAGCTGTTTTTT.

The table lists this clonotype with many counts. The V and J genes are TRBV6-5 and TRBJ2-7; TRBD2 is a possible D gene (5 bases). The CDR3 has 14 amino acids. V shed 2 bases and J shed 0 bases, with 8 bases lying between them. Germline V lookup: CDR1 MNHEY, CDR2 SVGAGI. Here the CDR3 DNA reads TGTGCCAGCAGTTACCTCGGGGTCTCCTACGAGCAGTACTTC. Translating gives CASSYLGVSYEQYF.

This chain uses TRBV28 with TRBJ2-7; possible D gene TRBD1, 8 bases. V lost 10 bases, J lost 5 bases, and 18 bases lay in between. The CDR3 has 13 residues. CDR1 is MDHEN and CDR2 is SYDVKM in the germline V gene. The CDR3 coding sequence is TGTGCCACCACGACAGGGGAGGGCGACGAGCAGTACTTC. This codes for CATTTGEGDEQYF.

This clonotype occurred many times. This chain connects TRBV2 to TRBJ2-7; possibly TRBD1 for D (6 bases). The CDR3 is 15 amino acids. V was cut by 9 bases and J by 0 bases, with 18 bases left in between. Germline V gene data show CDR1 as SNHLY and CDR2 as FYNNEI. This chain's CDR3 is CASRWTVRGSYEQYF. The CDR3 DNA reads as TGTGCCAGTAGATGGACAGTTCGTGGCTCCTACGAGCAGTACTTC.

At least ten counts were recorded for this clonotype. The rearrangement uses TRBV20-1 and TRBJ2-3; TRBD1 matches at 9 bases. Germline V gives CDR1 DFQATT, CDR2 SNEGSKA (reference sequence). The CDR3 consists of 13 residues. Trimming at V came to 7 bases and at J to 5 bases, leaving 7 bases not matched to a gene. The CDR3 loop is CSEGDRAGDTQYF. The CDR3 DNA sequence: TGCAGTGAGGGGGACAGGGCAGGAGATACGCAGTATTTT.

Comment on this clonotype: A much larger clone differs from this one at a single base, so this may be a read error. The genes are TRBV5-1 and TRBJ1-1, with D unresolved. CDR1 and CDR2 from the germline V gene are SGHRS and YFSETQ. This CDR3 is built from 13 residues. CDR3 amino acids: CAGSPPQVGGAFF. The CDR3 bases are TGCGCCGGCAGCCCCCCGCAGGTAGGAGGAGCTTTCTTT.

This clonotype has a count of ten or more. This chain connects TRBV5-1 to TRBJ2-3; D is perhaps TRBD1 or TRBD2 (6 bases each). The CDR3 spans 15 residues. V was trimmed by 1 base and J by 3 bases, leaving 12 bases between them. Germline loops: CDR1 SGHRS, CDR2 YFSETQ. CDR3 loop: CASSLLGGATDTQYF. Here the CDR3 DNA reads TGCGCCAGCAGCTTGTTGGGGGGCGCAACAGATACGCAGTATTTT.

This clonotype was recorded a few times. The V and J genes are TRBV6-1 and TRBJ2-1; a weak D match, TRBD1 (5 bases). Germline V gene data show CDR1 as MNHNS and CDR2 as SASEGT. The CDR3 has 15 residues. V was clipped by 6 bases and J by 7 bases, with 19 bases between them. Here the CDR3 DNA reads TGTGCCAGCAGACCAGGGCAGGGTGGGGCAAATGAGCAGTTCTTC. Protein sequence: CASRPGQGGANEQFF.

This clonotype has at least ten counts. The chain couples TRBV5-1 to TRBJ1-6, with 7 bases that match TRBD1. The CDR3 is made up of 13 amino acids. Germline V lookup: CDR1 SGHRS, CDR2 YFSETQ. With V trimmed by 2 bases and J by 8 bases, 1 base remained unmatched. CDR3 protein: CASSFDRDSPLHF. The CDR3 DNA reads TGCGCCAGCAGCTTTGACAGGGATTCACCCCTCCACTTT.

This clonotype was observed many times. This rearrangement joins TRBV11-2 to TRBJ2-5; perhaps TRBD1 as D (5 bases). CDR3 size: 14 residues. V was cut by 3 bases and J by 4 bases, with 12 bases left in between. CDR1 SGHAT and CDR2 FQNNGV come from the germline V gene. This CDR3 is CASSLTRVGETQYF. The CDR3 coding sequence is TGTGCCAGCAGCTTGACCAGGGTCGGAGAGACCCAGTACTTC.